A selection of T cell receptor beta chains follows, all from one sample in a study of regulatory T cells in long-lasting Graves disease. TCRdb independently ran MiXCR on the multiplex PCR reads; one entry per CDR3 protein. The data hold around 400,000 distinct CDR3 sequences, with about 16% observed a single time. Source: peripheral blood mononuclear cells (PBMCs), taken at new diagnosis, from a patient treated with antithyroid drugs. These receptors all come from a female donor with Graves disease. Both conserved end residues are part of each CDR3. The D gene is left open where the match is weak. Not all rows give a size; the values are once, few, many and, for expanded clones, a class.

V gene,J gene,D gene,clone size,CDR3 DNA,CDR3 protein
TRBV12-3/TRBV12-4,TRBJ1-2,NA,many,TGTGCCAGCGGTATCGGGTATGGCTACACCTTC,CASGIGYGYTF
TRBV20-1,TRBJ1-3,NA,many,TGCAGTGCTACTGACCGGGTACATGGAGACACCATATATTTT,CSATDRVHGDTIYF
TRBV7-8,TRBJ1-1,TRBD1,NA,TGTGCCAGCGCCGATCACAGGGGGACTGAAGCTTTCTTT,CASADHRGTEAFF
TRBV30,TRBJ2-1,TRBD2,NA,TGTGGCTCGGGGAAGAGTAACAAAGCGGGAGGGCCGGGCGAGCAGTTCTTC,CGSGKSNKAGGPGEQFF
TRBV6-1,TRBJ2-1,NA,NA,TGTGCCAGCAGCCCAGCCGGCAATGAGCAGTTCTTC,CASSPAGNEQFF
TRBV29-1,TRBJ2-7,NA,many,TGCAGCGTTCTTGGGGCTCCGGATTACGAGCAGTACTTC,CSVLGAPDYEQYF
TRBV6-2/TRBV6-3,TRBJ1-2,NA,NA,TGTGCCAGTGGCAGGGCCCTAAACTATGGCTACACCTTC,CASGRALNYGYTF
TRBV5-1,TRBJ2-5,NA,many,TGCGCCAGCAGCTTGGTTGTTCCCGGGAAGACCCAGTACTTC,CASSLVVPGKTQYF
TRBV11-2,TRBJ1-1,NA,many,TGTGCCAGCAGCTTAGGGACCTACAAAAGGACTGAAGCTTTCTTT,CASSLGTYKRTEAFF
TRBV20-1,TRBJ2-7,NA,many,TGCAGTGCTAGGAGGACAGATTCCTACGAGCAGTACTTC,CSARRTDSYEQYF
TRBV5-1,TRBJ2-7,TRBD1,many,TGCGCCAGCAGCTACGGACAGGGTGGTGTGGGGATCTACGAGCAGTACTTC,CASSYGQGGVGIYEQYF
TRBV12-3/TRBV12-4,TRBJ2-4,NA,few,TGTGCCAGCAGTTTATTAGGGTCGGGCAAAAACATTCAGTACTTC,CASSLLGSGKNIQYF
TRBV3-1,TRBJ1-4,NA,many,TGTGCCAGCAGCCCTGATGGAGGAAGGGGAGGCGAGGAAAAACTGTTTTTT,CASSPDGGRGGEEKLFF
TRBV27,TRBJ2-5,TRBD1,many,TGTGCCAGCAGTTTATCCCCGACAGGGGGTCAACAAGAGACCCAGTACTTC,CASSLSPTGGQQETQYF
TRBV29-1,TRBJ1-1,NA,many,TGCAGCGGGTCGGGACACTCGAACACTGAAGCTTTCTTT,CSGSGHSNTEAFF
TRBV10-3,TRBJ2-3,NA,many,TGTGCCATCAGTGGGACAGATACGCAGTATTTT,CAISGTDTQYF
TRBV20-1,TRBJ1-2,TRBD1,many,TGCAGTGCTAGAAGTACGGGACAGGGAATCTCTGGCTACACCTTC,CSARSTGQGISGYTF
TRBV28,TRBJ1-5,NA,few,TGTGCCAGCAGTTTATCTGGGGAGGTTGGCAATCAGCCCCAGCATTTT,CASSLSGEVGNQPQHF
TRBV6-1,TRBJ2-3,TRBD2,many,TGTGCCACCCAACGGAGCGGGGGGGGAAGGACGCAGTATTTT,CATQRSGGGRTQYF
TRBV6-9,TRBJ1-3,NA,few,TGTGCCAGCAGTTACTCCCCTGGAAACACCATATATTTT,CASSYSPGNTIYF
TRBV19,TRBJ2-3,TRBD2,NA,TGTGCCAGCCGAAGATTCGGGGGGGCCAGTGGGGATACGCAGTATTTT,CASRRFGGASGDTQYF
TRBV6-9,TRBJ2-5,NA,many,TGTGCCAGCAGTTGGAGGCGGCAAGAGACCCAGTACTTC,CASSWRRQETQYF
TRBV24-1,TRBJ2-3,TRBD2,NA,TGTGCCACCAGTGGCGGGGACCTAGCGGGAGTAACAGATACGCAGTATTTT,CATSGGDLAGVTDTQYF
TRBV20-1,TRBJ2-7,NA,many,TGCAGTGCTAGAGATACGGGGGCAGTTCGCCACGAGCAGTACTTC,CSARDTGAVRHEQYF
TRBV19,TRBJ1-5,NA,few,TGTGCCAGTACCGACCGGAGGGGCGGTCAGCCCCAGCATTTT,CASTDRRGGQPQHF
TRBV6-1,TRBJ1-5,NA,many,TGTGCCAGCAGGAAAGTTACTGTCAATCAGCCCCAGCATTTT,CASRKVTVNQPQHF
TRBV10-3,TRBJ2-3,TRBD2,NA,TGTGCCATCACCCCGGACGCGGGGGGCACAGATACGCAGTATTTT,CAITPDAGGTDTQYF
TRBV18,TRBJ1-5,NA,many,TGTGCCAGCTCACCATGGACGACAGATCAGCCCCAGCATTTT,CASSPWTTDQPQHF
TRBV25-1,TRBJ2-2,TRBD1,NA,TGTGCCAGCAGCCAGGGGGCGTGGACCGGGGAGCTGTTTTTT,CASSQGAWTGELFF
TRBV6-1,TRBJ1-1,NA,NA,TGTGCCAGCAGTGCCCCTTCAGCTTTCTTT,CASSAPSAFF
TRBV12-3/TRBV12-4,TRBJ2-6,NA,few,TGTGCCAGCAGTTTGAGGGTTTACGGGGCCAACGTCCTGACTTTC,CASSLRVYGANVLTF
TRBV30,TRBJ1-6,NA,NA,TGTGCCTGGAGGGATAGCCAGGACAGCGACAGCTCCTATAATTCACCCCTCCACTTT,CAWRDSQDSDSSYNSPLHF
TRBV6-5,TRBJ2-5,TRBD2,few,TGTGCCAGCAGTTACAAGCGGGGGGACCAAGAGACCCAGTACTTC,CASSYKRGDQETQYF
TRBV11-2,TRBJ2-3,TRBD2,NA,TGTGCCAGCAGCGCAACCGGGACTAGTCTCCGTTTT,CASSATGTSLRF
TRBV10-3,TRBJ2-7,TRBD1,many,TGTGCCATCCGCCCCACAGGGGGCTACGAGCAGTACTTC,CAIRPTGGYEQYF
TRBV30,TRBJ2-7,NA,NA,TGTGCCTGGAAGAAACTCGGGGAATTGACGCAGTACTTC,CAWKKLGELTQYF
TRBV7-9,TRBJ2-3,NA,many,TGTGCCAGCAGCTTAGCATCAGTGCTGATCACAGATACGCAGTATTTT,CASSLASVLITDTQYF